Described below is a single TCR beta chain sequence and its context. Its antigen is currently unknown. Compared with germline, one end of the junction differs, possibly owing to a read error. The sample is drawn from a study of cytomegalovirus exposure and HLA in healthy donors. Study background: Clustering assigned 70% to 90% of the approximately 430 genotyped donors to the Caucasian-associated ancestry cluster.

A multiplex PCR was run with 60 Vbeta primers and 13 Jbeta primers. Method: immunoSEQ multiplex PCR; TCRdb's copy keeps in-frame clones and lacks some. Among 150,000 or so clones listed, 74% were seen once. Germline CDR1 and CDR2: SSHAT and FNYEAQ (reference sequence). CDR3 size: 15 residues. Findings and limits, study-wide: Later on, a genetic analysis was performed. It linked a missense variant in DCLRE1C with V- and J-gene trimming of TCR beta. Common viral pathogens seemed to be connected with several of the most significant clusters, according to a later analysis. The authors enumerated some 160 TCR beta chains as linked to cytomegalovirus.

This clonotype was obtained from a male donor in good health and CMV-seronegative. The rearrangement joins TRBV7-7 to TRBJ2-3, with a tentative D call TRBD1 (6 bases). The sample was PBMCs. The CDR3 loop reads CASSAGQPSTDTQYF. The CDR3 DNA is TGTGCTAGCAGCGCTGGACAGCCTAGCACAGATACGCAGTATTTT.